Following are 9 T cell receptor beta chains from one sample sequenced in a study of T cell changes during pregnancy in multiple sclerosis. The repertoire was sequenced with immunoSEQ multiplex PCR; TCRdb's copy has only in-frame clones and lacks some. The sample includes about 22,000 clones, roughly 86% of them seen just once. Material: CD4+ T cells from peripheral blood mononuclear cells, obtained in the second trimester of pregnancy. The receptors were gathered from a female donor in good health, enrolled as a control in a pregnancy study.

This chain joins TRBV13 and TRBJ2-7; tentatively, D is TRBD1 (6 bases). This CDR3 has 13 residues. CDR1 is PRHDT, CDR2 FYEKMQ, per germline (reference sequence). Trimming removed 2 bases at V and 3 bases at J, with 8 bases between. The CDR3 DNA is TGTGCCAGCAGCTTACAGGGGCTCTACGAGCAGTACTTC. Residues: CASSLQGLYEQYF.

The chain uses TRBV19 and TRBJ2-7, with a tentative D call TRBD2 (6 bases). The germline CDR1 and CDR2 sequences are LNHDA and SQIVND (reference sequence). V was shortened by 6 bases and J by 7 bases, with 16 bases between the two germline ends. The CDR3 totals 13 residues. CDR3 nucleotide sequence: TGTGCCAGTAGCGCCTTAGCGGAGGGGGAGCAGTACTTC. Translating it yields CASSALAEGEQYF.

The chain combines TRBV7-6 with TRBJ1-4; 10 bases are a match to TRBD1. Germline V lookup: CDR1 SGHVS, CDR2 FNYEAQ. This CDR3 is built from 15 residues. V lost 3 bases, J lost 8 bases, and 6 bases stayed unmatched. The chain's CDR3 is CASSFDRGRGEKLFF. CDR3 in DNA: TGTGCCAGCAGCTTTGACAGGGGGCGAGGGGAAAAACTGTTTTTT.

This rearrangement joins TRBV19 to TRBJ1-2; possibly TRBD1 for D (6 bases). CDR1 and CDR2 (germline): LNHDA, SQIVND (reference sequence). Trimming cost V 9 bases and J 8 bases, with 10 bases left between them. The CDR3 is 10 residues long. CDR3 DNA: TGTGCCAGCCGGGACACCGGCTACACCTTC. Protein: CASRDTGYTF.

The chain combines TRBV5-4 with TRBJ2-1; no clear D. Germline CDR1 SGHNT, CDR2 YYREEE (reference sequence). The CDR3 loop spans 14 amino acids. Trimming removed 3 bases from V and 2 bases from J, with 9 bases in between. CDR3 DNA: TGTGCCAGCAGCTACCTCCAGGCCTACAATGAGCAGTTCTTC. Translation gives CASSYLQAYNEQFF.

Written as DNA, the CDR3 is TGCGCCAGCAGCCTCCGGTGGGCCACAATGTACTCTGGGGCCAACGTCCTGACTTTC. It specifies CASSLRWATMYSGANVLTF. This chain links TRBV5-1 with TRBJ2-6; D gene ambiguous. The CDR3 is 19 amino acids. The germline V gene has CDR1 SGHRS and CDR2 YFSETQ. V lost 4 bases and J 0 bases, leaving 20 bases between the germline ends.

The rearrangement links TRBV15 to TRBJ1-3; D possibly corresponds to TRBD1 (6 bases). Trimming pared 7 bases from V and 0 bases from J, leaving 13 bases between. CDR1 and CDR2 from the germline V gene are LNHNV and YYDKDF (reference sequence). The CDR3 is 15 amino acids. CDR3 coding DNA: TGTGCCACCACCTCGACAGGTTACTCTGGAAACACCATATATTTT. Its protein product is CATTSTGYSGNTIYF.

This clone was seen only a few times. V usage is TRBV6-4 and J usage is TRBJ2-1; TRBD2 might be the D (6 bases). Germline assignment: CDR1 MRHNA and CDR2 SNTAGT. The V end was cut by 3 bases, the J end by 3 bases, with 9 bases between. The CDR3 runs 14 residues. The CDR3 loop reads CASSEGTDYNEQFF. The CDR3 nucleotides are TGTGCCAGCAGTGAAGGGACTGACTACAATGAGCAGTTCTTC.

In this sample, this clone turned up once. The chain recombines TRBV5-6 with TRBJ2-7; 8 bases line up with TRBD1. V was clipped by 2 bases and J by 5 bases; unmatched bases: 6. The CDR3 has 14 residues. Per germline, CDR1 SGHDT and CDR2 YYEEEE. This CDR3 reads CASSFPGQGNEQYF. CDR3 bases: TGTGCCAGCAGCTTTCCAGGACAGGGAAACGAGCAGTACTTC. Complete variable domain (other parts from reference TRBV5-6 and TRBJ2-7): DAGVTQSPTHLIKTRGQQVTLRCSPKSGHDTVSWYQQALGQGPQFIFQYYEEEERQRGNFPDRFSGHQFPNYSSELNVNALLLGDSALYLCASSFPGQGNEQYFGPGTRLTVT.